This T cell receptor beta chain was identified in a study of blood T cell repertoires in COVID-19. Clones were read by immunoSEQ multiplex PCR, and TCRdb kept only the in-frame ones, dropping some. The table records 140,000 to 150,000 clones, 82% of them present only once. The TCR originated in a human donor with acute or convalescent COVID-19. The donor label of this sample is uncertain. The specimen sequenced was peripheral blood.

CDR3 in amino acids: CASRQLAGGDEQFF. The CDR3 DNA follows: TGTGCCAGCAGGCAACTAGCGGGGGGGGATGAGCAGTTCTTC. The chain carries TRBV6-5 and TRBJ2-1, with TRBD2 matching 13 bases. The J segment lost 8 bases and the V segment lost 6 bases, leaving 4 bases of the junction unmatched. The CDR3 has 14 amino acids. Germline CDR1 reads MNHEY; CDR2 reads SVGAGI.